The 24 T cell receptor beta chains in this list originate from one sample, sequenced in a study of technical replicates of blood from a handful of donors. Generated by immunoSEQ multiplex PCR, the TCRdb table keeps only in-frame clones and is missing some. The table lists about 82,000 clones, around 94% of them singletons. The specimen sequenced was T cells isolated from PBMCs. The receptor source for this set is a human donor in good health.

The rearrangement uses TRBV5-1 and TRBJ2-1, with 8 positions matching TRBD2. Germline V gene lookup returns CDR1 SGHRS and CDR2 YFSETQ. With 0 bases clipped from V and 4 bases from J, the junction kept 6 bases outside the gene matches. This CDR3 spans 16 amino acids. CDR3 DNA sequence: TGCGCCAGCAGCTTGGCCCCGGCTAGCGGGTACAATGAGCAGTTCTTC. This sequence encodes CASSLAPASGYNEQFF.

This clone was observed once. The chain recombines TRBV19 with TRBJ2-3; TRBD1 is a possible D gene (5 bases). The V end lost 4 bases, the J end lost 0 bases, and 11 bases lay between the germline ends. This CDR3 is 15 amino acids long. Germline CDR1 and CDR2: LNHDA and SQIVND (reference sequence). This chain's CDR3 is CASSTSPGSTDTQYF. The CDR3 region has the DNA TGTGCCAGTAGTACATCTCCAGGGAGCACAGATACGCAGTATTTT.

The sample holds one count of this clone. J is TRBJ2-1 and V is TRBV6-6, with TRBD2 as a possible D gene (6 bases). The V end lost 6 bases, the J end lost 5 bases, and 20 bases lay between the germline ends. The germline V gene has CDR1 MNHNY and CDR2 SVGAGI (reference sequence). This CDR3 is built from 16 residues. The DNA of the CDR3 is TGTGCCAGCAGCCTCACCCGGACTAAGGGCCACAATGAGCAGTTCTTC. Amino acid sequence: CASSLTRTKGHNEQFF.

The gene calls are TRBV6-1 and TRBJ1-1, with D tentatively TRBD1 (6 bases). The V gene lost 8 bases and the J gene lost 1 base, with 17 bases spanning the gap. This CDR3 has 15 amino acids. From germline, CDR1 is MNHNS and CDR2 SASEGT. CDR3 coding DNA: TGTGCCAGCTCATACGACGGGACAACGAACACTGAAGCTTTCTTT. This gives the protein CASSYDGTTNTEAFF.

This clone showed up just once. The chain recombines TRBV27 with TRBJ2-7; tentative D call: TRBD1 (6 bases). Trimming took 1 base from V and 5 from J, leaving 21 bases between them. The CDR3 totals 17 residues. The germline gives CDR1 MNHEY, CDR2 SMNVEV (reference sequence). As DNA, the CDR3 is TGTGCCAGCAGTTTATTTCTACAGGGAAGCAGTCTACACGAGCAGTACTTC. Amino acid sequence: CASSLFLQGSSLHEQYF.

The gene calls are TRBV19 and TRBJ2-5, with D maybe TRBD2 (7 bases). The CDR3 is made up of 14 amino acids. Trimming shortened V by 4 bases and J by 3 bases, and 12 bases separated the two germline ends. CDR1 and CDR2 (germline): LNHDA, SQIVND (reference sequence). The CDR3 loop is CASSRREGEETQYF. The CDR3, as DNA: TGTGCCAGTAGTAGAAGGGAGGGGGAAGAGACCCAGTACTTC.

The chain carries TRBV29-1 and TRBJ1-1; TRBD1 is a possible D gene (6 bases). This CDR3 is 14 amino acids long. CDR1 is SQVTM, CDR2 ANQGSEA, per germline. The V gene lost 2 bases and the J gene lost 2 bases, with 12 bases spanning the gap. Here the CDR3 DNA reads TGCAGCGTTGAATGGGTAGGGGGTAACACTGAAGCTTTCTTT. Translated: CSVEWVGGNTEAFF.

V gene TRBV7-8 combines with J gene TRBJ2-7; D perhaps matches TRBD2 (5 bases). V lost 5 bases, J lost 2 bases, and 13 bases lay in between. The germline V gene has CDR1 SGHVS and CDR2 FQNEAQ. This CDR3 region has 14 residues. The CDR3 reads CASSLAGAPYEQYF. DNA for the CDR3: TGTGCCAGCAGCCTCGCGGGTGCCCCCTACGAGCAGTACTTC. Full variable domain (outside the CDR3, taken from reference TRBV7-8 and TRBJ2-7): GAGVSQSPRYKVAKRGQDVALRCDPISGHVSLFWYQQALGQGPEFLTYFQNEAQLDKSGLPSDRFFAERPEGSVSTLKIQRTQQEDSAVYLCASSLAGAPYEQYFGPGTRLTVT.

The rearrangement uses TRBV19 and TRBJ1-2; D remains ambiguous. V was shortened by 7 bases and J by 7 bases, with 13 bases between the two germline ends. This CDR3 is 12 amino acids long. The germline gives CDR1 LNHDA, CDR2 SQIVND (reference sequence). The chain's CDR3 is CASKENSLGYTF. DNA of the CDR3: TGTGCCAGTAAGGAAAACAGTCTTGGCTACACCTTC.

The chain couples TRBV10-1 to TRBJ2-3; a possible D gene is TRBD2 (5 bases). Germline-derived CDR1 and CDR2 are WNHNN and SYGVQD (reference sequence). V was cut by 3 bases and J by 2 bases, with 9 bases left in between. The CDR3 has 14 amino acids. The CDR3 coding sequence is TGCGCCAGCAGTGACGGAGGCAACACAGATACGCAGTATTTT. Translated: CASSDGGNTDTQYF.

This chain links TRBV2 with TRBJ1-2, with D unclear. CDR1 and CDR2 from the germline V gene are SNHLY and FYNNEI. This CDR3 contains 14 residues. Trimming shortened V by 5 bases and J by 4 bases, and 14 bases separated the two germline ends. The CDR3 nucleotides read TGTGCCAGCAGTCCCCCAGGTACAGTCTATGGCTACACCTTC. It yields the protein CASSPPGTVYGYTF.

CDR3: CASSLGLGSYEQYF. In nucleotides, the CDR3 is TGTGCCAGCAGCCTGGGACTAGGTTCCTACGAGCAGTACTTC. The rearrangement joins TRBV7-6 to TRBJ2-7, with 8 bases that match TRBD2. The CDR3 contains 14 residues. The V and J ends lost 5 bases and 1 base, in that order; junction bases with no gene match: 4. In germline, CDR1 is SGHVS, CDR2 FNYEAQ.

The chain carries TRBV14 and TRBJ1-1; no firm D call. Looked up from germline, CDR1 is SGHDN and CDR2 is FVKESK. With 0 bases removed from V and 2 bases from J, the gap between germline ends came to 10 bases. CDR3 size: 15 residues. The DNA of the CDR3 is TGTGCCAGCAGCCAAGACTGGCAATATAACACTGAAGCTTTCTTT. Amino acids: CASSQDWQYNTEAFF.

The CDR3 loop is CASSYLLTGGAGGYTF. CDR3 nucleotides: TGTGCCAGCAGTTACTTACTAACAGGGGGCGCAGGGGGCTACACCTTC. The gene calls are TRBV6-5 and TRBJ1-2; 9 positions match TRBD1. The CDR3 contains 16 residues. Germline V lookup: CDR1 MNHEY, CDR2 SVGAGI. V was pared by 1 base and J by 8 bases, with 11 bases of the junction left unmatched.

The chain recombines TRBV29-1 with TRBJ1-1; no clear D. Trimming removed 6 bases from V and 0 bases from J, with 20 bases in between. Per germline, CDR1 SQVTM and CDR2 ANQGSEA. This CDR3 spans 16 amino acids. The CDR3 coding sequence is TGCAGCGTCGACAAATGGGCAGGCCTCATGAACACTGAAGCTTTCTTT. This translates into CSVDKWAGLMNTEAFF.

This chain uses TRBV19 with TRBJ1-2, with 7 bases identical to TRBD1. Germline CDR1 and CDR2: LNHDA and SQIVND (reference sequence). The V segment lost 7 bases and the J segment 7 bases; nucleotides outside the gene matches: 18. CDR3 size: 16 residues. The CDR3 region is CASTLNGRDSDLGYTF. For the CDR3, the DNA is TGTGCCAGTACCCTTAACGGCCGGGACAGTGATCTTGGCTACACCTTC.

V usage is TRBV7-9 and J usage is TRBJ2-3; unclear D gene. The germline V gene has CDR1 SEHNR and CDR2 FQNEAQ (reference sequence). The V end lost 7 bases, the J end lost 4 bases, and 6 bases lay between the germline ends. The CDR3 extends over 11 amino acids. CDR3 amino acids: CASTLADTQYF. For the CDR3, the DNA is TGTGCCAGCACCCTTGCAGATACGCAGTATTTT.

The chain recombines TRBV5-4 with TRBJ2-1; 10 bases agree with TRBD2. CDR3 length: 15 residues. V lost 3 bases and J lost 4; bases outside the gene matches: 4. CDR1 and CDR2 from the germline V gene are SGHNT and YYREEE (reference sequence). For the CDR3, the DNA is TGTGCCAGCAGCTCGGGGACTAGCGTATACAATGAGCAGTTCTTC. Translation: CASSSGTSVYNEQFF.

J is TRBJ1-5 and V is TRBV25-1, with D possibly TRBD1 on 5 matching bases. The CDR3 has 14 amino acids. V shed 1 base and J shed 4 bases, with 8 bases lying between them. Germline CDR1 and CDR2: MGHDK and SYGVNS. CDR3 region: CASSEFGGNQPQHF. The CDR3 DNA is TGTGCCAGCAGTGAATTCGGGGGGAATCAGCCCCAGCATTTT.

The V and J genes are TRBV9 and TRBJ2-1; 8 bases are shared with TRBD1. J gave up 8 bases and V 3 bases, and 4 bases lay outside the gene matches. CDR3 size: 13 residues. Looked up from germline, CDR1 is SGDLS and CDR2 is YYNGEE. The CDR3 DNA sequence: TGTGCCAGCAGCGGGACAGGGCGTGATGAGCAGTTCTTC. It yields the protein CASSGTGRDEQFF.

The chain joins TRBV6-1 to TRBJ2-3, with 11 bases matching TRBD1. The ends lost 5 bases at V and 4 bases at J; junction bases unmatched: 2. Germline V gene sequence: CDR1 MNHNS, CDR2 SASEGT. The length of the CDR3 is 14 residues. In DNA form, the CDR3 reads TGTGCCAGCAGTTGGACAGGGGGCGCAGATACGCAGTATTTT. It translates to CASSWTGGADTQYF.

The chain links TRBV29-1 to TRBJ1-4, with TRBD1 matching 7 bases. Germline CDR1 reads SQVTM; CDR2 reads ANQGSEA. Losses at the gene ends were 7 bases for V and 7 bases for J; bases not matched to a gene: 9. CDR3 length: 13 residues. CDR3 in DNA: TGCAGCGGGGGGACAGTTCTCGGTGAAAAACTGTTTTTT. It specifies CSGGTVLGEKLFF.

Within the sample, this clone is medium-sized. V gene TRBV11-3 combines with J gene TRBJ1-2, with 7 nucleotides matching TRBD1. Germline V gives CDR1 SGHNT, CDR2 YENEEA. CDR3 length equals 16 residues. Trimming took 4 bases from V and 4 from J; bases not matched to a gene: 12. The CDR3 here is CASSSEGARGSYGYTF. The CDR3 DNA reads TGTGCCAGCAGCTCCGAGGGGGCCAGGGGAAGCTATGGCTACACCTTC.

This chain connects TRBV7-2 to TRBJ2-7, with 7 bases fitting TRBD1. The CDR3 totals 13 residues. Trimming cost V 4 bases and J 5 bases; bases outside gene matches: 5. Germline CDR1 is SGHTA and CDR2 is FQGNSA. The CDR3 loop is CASSYRGLNEQYF. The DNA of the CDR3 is TGTGCCAGCAGCTACAGGGGTCTCAACGAGCAGTACTTC. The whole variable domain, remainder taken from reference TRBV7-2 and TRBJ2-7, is GAGVSQSPSNKVTEKGKDVELRCDPISGHTALYWYRQSLGQGLEFLIYFQGNSAPDKSGLPSDRFSAERTGGSVSTLTIQRTQQEDSAVYLCASSYRGLNEQYFGPGTRLTVT.